This paragraph covers one TCR beta chain sequence. This sample is drawn from a study of blood T cell repertoires in COVID-19. Per the study methods: Estimation of nucleated cell counts was performed using reference gene primer amplification. Sequenced by immunoSEQ multiplex PCR; TCRdb stores in-frame clones only, minus some. That table furnishes V, J and clone size, whereas the DNA furnished D and trimming. The sample yields more than 85,000 clones, around 90% seen once. CDR1 is SNHLY and CDR2 is FYNNEI in the germline V gene. CDR3 length: 15 residues. The V segment lost 2 bases and the J segment 8 bases; nucleotides outside the gene matches: 5.

Sequenced material: peripheral blood. This receptor was taken from a woman aged 55-75 years with acute or convalescent COVID-19. The chain uses TRBV2 and TRBJ1-4; 10 bases agree with TRBD1. CDR3 DNA: TGTGCCAGCAGTGAACAGGGACAGGGGATAGAAAAACTGTTTTTT. Protein sequence: CASSEQGQGIEKLFF.